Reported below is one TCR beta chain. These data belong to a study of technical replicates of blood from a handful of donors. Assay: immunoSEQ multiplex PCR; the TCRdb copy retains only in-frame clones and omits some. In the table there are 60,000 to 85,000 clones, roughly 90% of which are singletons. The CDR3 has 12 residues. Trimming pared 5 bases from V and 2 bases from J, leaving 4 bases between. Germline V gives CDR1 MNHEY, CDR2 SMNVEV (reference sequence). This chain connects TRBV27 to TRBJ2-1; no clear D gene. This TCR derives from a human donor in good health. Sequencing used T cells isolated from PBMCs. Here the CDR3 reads CASSETYNEQFF. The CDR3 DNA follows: TGTGCCAGCAGTGAGACCTACAATGAGCAGTTCTTC.